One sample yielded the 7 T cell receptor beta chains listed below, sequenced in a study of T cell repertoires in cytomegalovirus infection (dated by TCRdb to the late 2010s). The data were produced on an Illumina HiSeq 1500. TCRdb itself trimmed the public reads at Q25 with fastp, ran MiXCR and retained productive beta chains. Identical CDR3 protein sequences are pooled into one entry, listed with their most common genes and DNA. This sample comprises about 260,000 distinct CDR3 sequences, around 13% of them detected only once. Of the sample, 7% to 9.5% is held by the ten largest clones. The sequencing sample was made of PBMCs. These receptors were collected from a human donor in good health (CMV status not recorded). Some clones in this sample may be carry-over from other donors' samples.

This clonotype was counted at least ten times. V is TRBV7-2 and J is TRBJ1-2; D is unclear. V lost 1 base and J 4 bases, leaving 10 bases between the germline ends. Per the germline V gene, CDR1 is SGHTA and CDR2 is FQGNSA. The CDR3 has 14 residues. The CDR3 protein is CASSLEALIYGYTF. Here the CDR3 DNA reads TGTGCCAGCAGCTTAGAGGCATTGATCTATGGCTACACCTTC.

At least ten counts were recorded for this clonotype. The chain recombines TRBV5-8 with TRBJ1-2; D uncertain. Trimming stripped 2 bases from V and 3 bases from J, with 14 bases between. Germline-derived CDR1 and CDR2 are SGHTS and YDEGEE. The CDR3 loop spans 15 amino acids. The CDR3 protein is CASSFGVSTYYGYTF. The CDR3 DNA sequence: TGTGCCAGCAGCTTTGGAGTATCGACCTACTATGGCTACACCTTC.

For the CDR3, the DNA is TGCAGTGCTAGAGGACTAGCGTCGTACGAGCAGTACTTC. It translates to CSARGLASYEQYF. This chain uses TRBV20-1 with TRBJ2-7; 8 bases fit TRBD2. This CDR3 has 13 residues. Per germline, CDR1 DFQATT and CDR2 SNEGSKA (reference sequence). The V gene end was trimmed by 1 base and the J gene end by 4 bases; junction bases not matched to a gene: 3.

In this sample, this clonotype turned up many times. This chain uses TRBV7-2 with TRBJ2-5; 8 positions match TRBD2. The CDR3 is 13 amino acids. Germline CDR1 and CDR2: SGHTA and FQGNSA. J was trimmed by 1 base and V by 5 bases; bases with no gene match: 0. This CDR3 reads CASSRGGQETQYF. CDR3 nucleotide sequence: TGTGCCAGCAGCCGGGGGGGCCAAGAGACCCAGTACTTC.

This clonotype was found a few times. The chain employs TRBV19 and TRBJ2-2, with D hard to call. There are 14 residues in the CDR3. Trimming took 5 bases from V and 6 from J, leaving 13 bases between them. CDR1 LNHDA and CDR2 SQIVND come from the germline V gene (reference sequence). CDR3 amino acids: CASSRTIQAGELFF. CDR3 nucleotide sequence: TGTGCCAGTAGTCGAACAATTCAGGCCGGGGAGCTGTTTTTT. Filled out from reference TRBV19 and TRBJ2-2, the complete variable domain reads DGGITQSPKYLFRKEGQNVTLSCEQNLNHDAMYWYRQDPGQGLRLIYYSQIVNDFQKGDIAEGYSVSREKKESFPLTVTSAQKNPTAFYLCASSRTIQAGELFFGEGSRLTVL.

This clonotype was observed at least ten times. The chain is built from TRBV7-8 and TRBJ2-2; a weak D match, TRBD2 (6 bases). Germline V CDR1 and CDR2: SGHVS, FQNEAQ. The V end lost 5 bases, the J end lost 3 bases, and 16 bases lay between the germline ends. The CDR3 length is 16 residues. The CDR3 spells CASSRPGTGYTGELFF. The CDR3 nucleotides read TGTGCCAGCAGCCGGCCCGGGACTGGATACACCGGGGAGCTGTTTTTT.

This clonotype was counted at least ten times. Written as DNA, the CDR3 is TGTGCCAGCAGTCGAACTAGCGGGGGGGCCTTCTTGTCTCTTGAGCAGTTCTTC. This codes for CASSRTSGGAFLSLEQFF. The V and J genes are TRBV7-9 and TRBJ2-1, with TRBD2 matching 13 bases. The J segment lost 9 bases and the V segment lost 6 bases, leaving 17 bases of the junction unmatched. Looked up from germline, CDR1 is SEHNR and CDR2 is FQNEAQ (reference sequence). The CDR3 is made up of 18 amino acids.